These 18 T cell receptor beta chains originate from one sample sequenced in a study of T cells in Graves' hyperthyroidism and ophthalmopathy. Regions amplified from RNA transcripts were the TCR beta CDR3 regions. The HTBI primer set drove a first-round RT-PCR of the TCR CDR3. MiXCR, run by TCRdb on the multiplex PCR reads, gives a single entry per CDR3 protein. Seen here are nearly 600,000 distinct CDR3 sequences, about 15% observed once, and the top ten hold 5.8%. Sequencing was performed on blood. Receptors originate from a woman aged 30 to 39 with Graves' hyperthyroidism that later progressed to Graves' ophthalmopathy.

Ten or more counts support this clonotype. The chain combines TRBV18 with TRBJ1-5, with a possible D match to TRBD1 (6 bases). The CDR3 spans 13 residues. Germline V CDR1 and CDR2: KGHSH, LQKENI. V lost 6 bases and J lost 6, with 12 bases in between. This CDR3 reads CASSGDRSQPQHF. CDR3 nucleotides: TGTGCCAGCTCGGGCGACAGGTCTCAGCCCCAGCATTTT.

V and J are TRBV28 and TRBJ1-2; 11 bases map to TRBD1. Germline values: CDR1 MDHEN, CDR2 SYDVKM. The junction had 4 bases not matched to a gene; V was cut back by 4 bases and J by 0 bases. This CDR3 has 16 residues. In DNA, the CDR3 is TGTGCCAGCAGTTCCGGGACAGGGGGAGCTAACTATGGCTACACCTTC. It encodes CASSSGTGGANYGYTF.

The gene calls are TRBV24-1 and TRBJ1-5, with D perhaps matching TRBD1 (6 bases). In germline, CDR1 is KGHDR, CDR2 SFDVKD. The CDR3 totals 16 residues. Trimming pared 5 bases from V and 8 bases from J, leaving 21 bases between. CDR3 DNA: TGTGCCACCAGTGGCGGGGGCCCCCTTGGGTTAAAGCCCCAGCATTTT. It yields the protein CATSGGGPLGLKPQHF.

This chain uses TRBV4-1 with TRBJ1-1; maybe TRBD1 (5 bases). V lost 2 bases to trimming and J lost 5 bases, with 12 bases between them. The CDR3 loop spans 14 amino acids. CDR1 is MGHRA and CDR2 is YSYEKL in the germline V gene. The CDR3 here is CASSQTGRTTEAFF. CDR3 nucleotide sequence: TGCGCCAGCAGCCAAACGGGGCGAACGACTGAAGCTTTCTTT.

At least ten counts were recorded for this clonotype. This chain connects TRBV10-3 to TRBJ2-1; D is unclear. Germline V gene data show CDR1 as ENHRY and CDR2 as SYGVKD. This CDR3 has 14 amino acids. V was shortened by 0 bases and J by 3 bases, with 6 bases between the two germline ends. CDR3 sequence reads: CAISESGSYNEQFF. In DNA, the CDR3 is TGTGCCATCAGTGAGTCAGGTAGCTACAATGAGCAGTTCTTC.

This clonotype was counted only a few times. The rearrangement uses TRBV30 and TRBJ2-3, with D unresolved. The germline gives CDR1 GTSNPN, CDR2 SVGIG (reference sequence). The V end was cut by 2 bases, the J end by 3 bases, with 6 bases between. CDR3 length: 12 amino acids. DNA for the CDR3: TGTGCCTGGAGTTTTTTAACAGATACGCAGTATTTT. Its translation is CAWSFLTDTQYF.

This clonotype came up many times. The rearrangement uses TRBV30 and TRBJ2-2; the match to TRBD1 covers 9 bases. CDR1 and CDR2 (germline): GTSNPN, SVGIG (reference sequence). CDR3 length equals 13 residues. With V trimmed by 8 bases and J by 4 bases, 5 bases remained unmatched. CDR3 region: CARDRVVTGELFF. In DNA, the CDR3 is TGTGCCCGGGACAGGGTTGTCACCGGGGAGCTGTTTTTT.

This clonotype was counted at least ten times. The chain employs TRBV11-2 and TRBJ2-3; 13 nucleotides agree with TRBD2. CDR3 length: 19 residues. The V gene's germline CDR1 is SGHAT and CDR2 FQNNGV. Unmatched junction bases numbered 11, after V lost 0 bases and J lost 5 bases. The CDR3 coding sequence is TGTGCCAGCAGCTTAGATCTAAGTTGGACTAGCGGGAGTGGAGATACGCAGTATTTT. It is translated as CASSLDLSWTSGSGDTQYF.

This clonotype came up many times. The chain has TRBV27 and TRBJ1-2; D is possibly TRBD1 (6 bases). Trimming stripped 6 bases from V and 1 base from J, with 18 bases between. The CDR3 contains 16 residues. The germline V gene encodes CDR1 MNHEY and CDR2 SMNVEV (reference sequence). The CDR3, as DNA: TGTGCCAGCAGGAGGGCCCAGGGGTGGATTAACTATGGCTACACCTTC. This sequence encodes CASRRAQGWINYGYTF.

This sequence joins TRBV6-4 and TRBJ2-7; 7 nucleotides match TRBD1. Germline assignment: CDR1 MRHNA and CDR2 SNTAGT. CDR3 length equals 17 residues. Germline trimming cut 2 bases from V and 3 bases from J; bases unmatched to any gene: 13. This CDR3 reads CASSDHGQAPSYYEQYF. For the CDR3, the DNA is TGTGCCAGCAGTGACCACGGACAGGCCCCTTCTTACTACGAGCAGTACTTC.

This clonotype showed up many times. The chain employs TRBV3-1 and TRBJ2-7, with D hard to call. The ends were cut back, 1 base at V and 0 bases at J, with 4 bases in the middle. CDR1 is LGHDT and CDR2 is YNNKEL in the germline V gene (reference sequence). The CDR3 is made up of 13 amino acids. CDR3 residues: CASSQGRSYEQYF. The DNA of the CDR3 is TGTGCCAGCAGCCAAGGTCGCTCCTACGAGCAGTACTTC.

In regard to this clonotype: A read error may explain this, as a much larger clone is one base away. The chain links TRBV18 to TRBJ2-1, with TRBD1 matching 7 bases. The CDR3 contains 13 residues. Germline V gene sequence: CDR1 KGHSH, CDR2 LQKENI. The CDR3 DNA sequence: TGTGCCTGCTCAATCGGACAGGATGATGAGCAGTTCTTC. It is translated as CACSIGQDDEQFF. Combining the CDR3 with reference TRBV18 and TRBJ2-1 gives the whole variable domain NAGVMQNPRHLVRRRGQEARLRCSPMKGHSHVYWYRQLPEEGLKFMVYLQKENIIDESGMPKERFSAEFPKEGPSILRIQQVVRGDSAAYFCACSIGQDDEQFFGPGTRLTVL.

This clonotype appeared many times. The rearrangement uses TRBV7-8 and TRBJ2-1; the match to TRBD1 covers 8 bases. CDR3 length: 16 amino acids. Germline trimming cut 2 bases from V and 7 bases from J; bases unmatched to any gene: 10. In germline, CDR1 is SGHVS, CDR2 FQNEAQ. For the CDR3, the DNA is TGTGCCAGCAGCTTACGAAGCGGACAGGGTGGGAATGAGCAGTTCTTC. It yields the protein CASSLRSGQGGNEQFF.

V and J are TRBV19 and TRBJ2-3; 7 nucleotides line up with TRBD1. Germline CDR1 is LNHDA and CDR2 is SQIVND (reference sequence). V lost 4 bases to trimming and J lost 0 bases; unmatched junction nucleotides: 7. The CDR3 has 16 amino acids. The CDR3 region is CASSTHRGVSTDTQYF. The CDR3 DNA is TGTGCCAGTAGTACCCACAGGGGTGTTAGCACAGATACGCAGTATTTT.

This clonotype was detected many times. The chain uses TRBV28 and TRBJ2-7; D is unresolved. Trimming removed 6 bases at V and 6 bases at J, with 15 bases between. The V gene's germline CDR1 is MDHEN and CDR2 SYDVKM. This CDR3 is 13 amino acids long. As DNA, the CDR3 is TGTGCCAGCAGCCAGGTGTGGGTCAGCGAGCAGTACTTC. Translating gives CASSQVWVSEQYF. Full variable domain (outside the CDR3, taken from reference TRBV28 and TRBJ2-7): DVKVTQSSRYLVKRTGEKVFLECVQDMDHENMFWYRQDPGLGLRLIYFSYDVKMKEKGDIPEGYSVSREKKERFSLILESASTNQTSMYLCASSQVWVSEQYFGPGTRLTVT.

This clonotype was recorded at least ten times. The CDR3 is CAISDLGGQETQYF. The CDR3 nucleotides are TGTGCCATCAGTGACTTGGGAGGACAAGAGACCCAGTACTTC. V and J are TRBV10-3 and TRBJ2-5, with D possibly matching TRBD2 (6 bases). The germline CDR1 and CDR2 sequences are ENHRY and SYGVKD. Trimming cost V 3 bases and J 2 bases, with 10 bases left between them. The CDR3 runs to 14 residues.

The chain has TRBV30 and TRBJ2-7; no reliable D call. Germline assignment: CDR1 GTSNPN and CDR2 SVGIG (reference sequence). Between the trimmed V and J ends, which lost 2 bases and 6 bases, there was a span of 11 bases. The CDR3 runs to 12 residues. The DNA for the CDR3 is TGTGCCTGGAGTCCCGCCCGTGGCGAGCAGTACTTC. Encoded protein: CAWSPARGEQYF.

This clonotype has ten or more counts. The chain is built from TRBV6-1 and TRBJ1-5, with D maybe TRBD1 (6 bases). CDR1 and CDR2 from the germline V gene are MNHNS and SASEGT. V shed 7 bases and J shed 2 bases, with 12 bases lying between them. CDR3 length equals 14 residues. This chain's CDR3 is CASMSGGGNQPQHF. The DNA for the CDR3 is TGTGCCAGCATGAGCGGGGGCGGCAATCAGCCCCAGCATTTT.